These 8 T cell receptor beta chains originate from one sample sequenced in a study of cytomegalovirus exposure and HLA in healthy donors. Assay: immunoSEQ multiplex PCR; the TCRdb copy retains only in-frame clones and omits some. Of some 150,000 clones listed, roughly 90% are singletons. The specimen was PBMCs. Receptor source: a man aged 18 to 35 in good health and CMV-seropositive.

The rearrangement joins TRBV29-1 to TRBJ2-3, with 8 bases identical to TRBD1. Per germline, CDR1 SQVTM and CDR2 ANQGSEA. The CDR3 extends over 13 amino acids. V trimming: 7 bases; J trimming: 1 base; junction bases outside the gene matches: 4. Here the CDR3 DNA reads TGCAGCGGATTGACAGGGGGCACAGATACGCAGTATTTT. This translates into CSGLTGGTDTQYF.

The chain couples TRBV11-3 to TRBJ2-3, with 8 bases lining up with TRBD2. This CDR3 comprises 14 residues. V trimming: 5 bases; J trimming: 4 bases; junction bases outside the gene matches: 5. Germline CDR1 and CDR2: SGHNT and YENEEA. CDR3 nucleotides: TGTGCCAGCAGCCCAAGCGGGGGTGCAGATACGCAGTATTTT. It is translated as CASSPSGGADTQYF.

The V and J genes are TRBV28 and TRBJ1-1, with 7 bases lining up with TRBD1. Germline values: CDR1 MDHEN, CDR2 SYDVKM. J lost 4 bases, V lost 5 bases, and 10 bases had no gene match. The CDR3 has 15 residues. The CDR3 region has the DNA TGTGCCAGCAGTCCTAGACAGGGCTGGGCCACTGAAGCTTTCTTT. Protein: CASSPRQGWATEAFF.

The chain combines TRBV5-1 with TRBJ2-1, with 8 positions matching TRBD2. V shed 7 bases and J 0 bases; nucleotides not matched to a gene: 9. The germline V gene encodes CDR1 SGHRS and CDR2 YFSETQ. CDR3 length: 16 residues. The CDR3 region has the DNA TGCGCCAGCCGGGAGGGGCGGATTGGCTCCTACAATGAGCAGTTCTTC. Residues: CASREGRIGSYNEQFF.

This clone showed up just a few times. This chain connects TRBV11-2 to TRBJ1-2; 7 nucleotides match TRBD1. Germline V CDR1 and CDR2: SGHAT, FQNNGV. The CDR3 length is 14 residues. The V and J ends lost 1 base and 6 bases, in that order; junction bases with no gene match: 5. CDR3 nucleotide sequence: TGTGCCAGCAGCTTAGTAGGGACAGCGAATGGCTACACCTTC. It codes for CASSLVGTANGYTF.

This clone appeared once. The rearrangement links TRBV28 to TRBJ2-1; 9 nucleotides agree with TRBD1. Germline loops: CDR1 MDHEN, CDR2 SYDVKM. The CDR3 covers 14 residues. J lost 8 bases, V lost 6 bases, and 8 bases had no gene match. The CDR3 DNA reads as TGTGCCAGCAGAGACAGGGGGGGAGGCGATGAGCAGTTCTTC. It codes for CASRDRGGGDEQFF.

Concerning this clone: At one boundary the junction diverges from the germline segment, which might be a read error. DNA for the CDR3: TGTGCCAGCTCTCCACCTAACAGCCCCTACGAGCAGTACTTC. Its protein is CASSPPNSPYEQYF. The chain carries TRBV18 and TRBJ2-7; D gene uncertain. Germline CDR1 is KGHSH and CDR2 is LQKENI. The CDR3 is made up of 14 amino acids.

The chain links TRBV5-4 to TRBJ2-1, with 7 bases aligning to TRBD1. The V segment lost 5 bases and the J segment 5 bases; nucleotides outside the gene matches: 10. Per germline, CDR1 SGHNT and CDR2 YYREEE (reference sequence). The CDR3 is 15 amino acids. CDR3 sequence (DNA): TGTGCCAGCAGTCCTTATGACAGGGACGACAATGAGCAGTTCTTC. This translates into CASSPYDRDDNEQFF. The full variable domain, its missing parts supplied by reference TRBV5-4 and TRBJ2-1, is ETGVTQSPTHLIKTRGQQVTLRCSSQSGHNTVSWYQQALGQGPQFIFQYYREEENGRGNFPPRFSGLQFPNYSSELNVNALELDDSALYLCASSPYDRDDNEQFFGPGTRLTVL.